The T cell receptor (beta chain) under discussion was sequenced for a study of regulatory dendritic cells for organ transplantation. In this sample, this clone turned up a few times. What it recognizes is unknown. Findings of the study overall: Memory T cells were less diverse than naive, with memory CD8+ most oligoclonal. Regulatory dendritic cells appeared to expand memory CD8+ clones less than mature ones. Considerable individual heterogeneity was seen in alloreactive memory CD8+ T cells.

CFSE-labeled sorted T cells met regulatory or mature dendritic cells for four to five days. With 4 bases removed from V and 2 bases from J, the gap between germline ends came to 12 bases. The germline V gene encodes CDR1 MNHEY and CDR2 SMNVEV (reference sequence). The CDR3 runs 14 residues. Repertoires were generated with immunoSEQ multiplex PCR, while TCRdb's copy carries only in-frame clones and drops some. The repertoire holds about 21,000 clones, less than 90% seen once, with 0.26% in the top ten. The specimen sequenced was naive CD4+ T cells from blood cultured with dendritic cells. Subset here: CD45RA+ naive T cells. The gene calls are TRBV27 and TRBJ2-7; D remains ambiguous. The sequence came from a human donor in good health. CDR3 DNA: TGTGCCAGCAGTTCATCCTCCCGGGCCTACGAGCAGTACTTC. Protein sequence: CASSSSSRAYEQYF.